Listed below are T cell receptor beta chains from one sample, sequenced in a study of T cell responses to AZD1222 COVID-19 vaccine. Libraries were prepared by immunoSEQ multiplex PCR; TCRdb keeps only in-frame clonotypes and omits some of them. The table records about 150,000 clones, 91% of them present only once. This specimen was peripheral blood, taken 28 days after the second AZD1222 dose. The receptors shown here come from an adult who received the AZD1222 COVID-19 vaccine. Each CDR3 is given without its conserved first and last residue. Where a row states a size, it is once, few, many or the class of an expanded clone; other rows omit it.

size	V	CDR3
.	TRBV24-1	ATSDLRDTKPNTEAF
.	TRBV6-2/TRBV6-3	ASSRGDWHGEQY
.	TRBV7-9	ASSRVRGLVVDTQY
.	TRBV19	ASTGLSYNEQF
.	TRBV11-2	ASSLGTGWGNTEAF
.	TRBV5-1	ASSDRATSSYEQY
once	TRBV6-6	ASSYSPEVNEKLF
.	TRBV9	ASSVDLPDTQY
.	TRBV25-1	ASQIPGGSTIY
.	TRBV3-1/TRBV3-2	ASSQVLNSNQPQH
.	TRBV15	ATSGGARGPHTEAF
.	TRBV2	ASSLGTGYT
.	TRBV6-2/TRBV6-3	ASSYRTDLE
.	TRBV23-1	ASTLAAAYEQY
.	TRBV11-3	ASSKTGGAYNEQF
.	TRBV19	ASSIRDGYGYT
once	TRBV2	ASSPQGPTSGYT
.	TRBV5-1	ASSLVSSAGPSGNTIY
.	TRBV15	ATSSGQGTLGGEKLF
.	TRBV6-1	ASSEGDRLGLFEQY
.	TRBV7-2	ASSLAGNSNQPQH
.	TRBV27	ASSRDTEAF
.	TRBV6-5	ASRKRGASTDTQY
.	TRBV19	ASSIGQPNTEAF
.	TRBV3-1/TRBV3-2	ASSQEIENEQF
.	TRBV7-9	ASSPDYTNEQF
.	TRBV19	ASRKNNSPLH
.	TRBV18	ASSPGTPATNEKLF
.	TRBV7-2	ASSFASGSSYNEQF
.	TRBV30	AWRPGGAYGYT
.	TRBV19	ASSNRAVRPLSGNTIY
once	TRBV19	ASSPQRLAGEQF
.	TRBV13	ASSPRTSGRAAYNEQF
.	TRBV30	AWKPSGSSYEQY
once	TRBV24-1	ATSDPRELLAQY
.	TRBV4-1	ASSQEGGQEEQF
.	TRBV25-1	ASSPAGGFSGEKLF
.	TRBV6-5	ASSYIGEFT
.	TRBV6-5	ATQLAGGPVSEQF
.	TRBV6-1	ASSDRWTNEQF
.	TRBV5-1	ASSSLQGNEQY
.	TRBV19	ASSFGTGNYEQY
.	TRBV5-5	ASSRRGTGPPDTQY
.	TRBV2	ASSPRDVRKRAF
.	TRBV5-1	ASSLTGLAKQETQY
.	TRBV9	ASSVDTGGQETQY
.	TRBV27	ASSLGSGGRQPQH
.	TRBV27	ASRSLTGVGDSHNSPLH
.	TRBV30	AWSQNAGSSYNSPLH
.	TRBV27	ASSFLPGQENIQY
.	TRBV4-3	ASSQEVEETQY
.	TRBV18	ASSARRGQETQY
.	TRBV5-1	ASSWRTAANTEAF
.	TRBV19	ASINPGKDYEQY
.	TRBV24-1	ATSDSRGEGDTQY
.	TRBV2	ASRAGLATDTQY
few	TRBV19	ASRRGDGNQPQH
few	TRBV3-1/TRBV3-2	ASSHCSRGSAHEQY
.	TRBV10-3	ANGDTVTGYGYT
.	TRBV27	ASRGVSIGANVLT